This paragraph reports one T cell receptor (beta chain). The antigen remains undetermined. RNA was extracted from bulk tissue without any cell sorting. This non-tumor lung sample came from over 3 cm beyond the tumor edge. V dropped 6 bases and J dropped 5; count of bases not matched to a gene: 10. The CDR3 runs to 14 residues. Germline V gene lookup returns CDR1 KGHSH and CDR2 LQKENI. A modified ARM-PCR protocol with three rounds of nested PCR amplified TCRbeta. TCRdb recomputed calls from the multiplex PCR reads with MiXCR, one row per CDR3 protein. The data show under 80,000 distinct CDR3 sequences, roughly 77% seen once. The sample originates from a study of tumor and adjacent non-tumor tissue in lung cancer. Study-wide results and caveats: Tumor TCR diversity, when higher, was linked to shorter survival.

Sequenced input: distant non-tumor lung tissue. This TCR was sampled from a man between 60 and 70 years old with non-small cell lung cancer. The rearrangement uses TRBV18 and TRBJ2-7; 7 bases match TRBD1. The CDR3: CASSQGQSSHEQYF. For the CDR3, the DNA is TGTGCCAGCTCCCAGGGACAGAGTAGCCACGAGCAGTACTTC.